One and the same sample provided the 15 T cell receptor beta chains below, sequenced in a study of Ad26.COV2.S vaccination and SARS-CoV-2 variants. Treatment in this sample: roughly 19 received Ad26.COV2.S at low or high dose, single or two shots; about five received placebo; per-sample allocation not given. Following the first vaccine or placebo injection, samples were taken on day 63. TCRdb's table, derived via immunoSEQ multiplex PCR, lists solely in-frame clones and lacks some. The data show around 270,000 clones, around 90% seen once. This material consisted of peripheral blood, taken in a trial of Ad26.COV2.S vaccine versus placebo. These receptors all come from a person aged 18 to 59 who received the Ad26.COV2.S COVID-19 vaccine or a placebo.

This clone has just one count. The CDR3 loop reads CASTALGGGRGEQFF. The CDR3 region has the DNA TGTGCCAGCACCGCACTAGGCGGGGGGAGGGGTGAGCAGTTCTTC. The chain employs TRBV7-9 and TRBJ2-1; 8 positions agree with TRBD2. J lost 9 bases, V lost 7 bases, and 14 bases had no gene match. CDR1 and CDR2 (germline): SEHNR, FQNEAQ (reference sequence). This CDR3 region has 15 residues.

This rearrangement joins TRBV7-8 to TRBJ2-5, with D possibly being TRBD2 (6 bases). V dropped 2 bases and J dropped 1 base, with 11 bases sitting between them. Germline CDR1 and CDR2: SGHVS and FQNEAQ. The CDR3 loop spans 15 amino acids. This CDR3 reads CASSLMTGGQETQYF. The CDR3 DNA is TGTGCCAGCAGCTTAATGACCGGGGGCCAAGAGACCCAGTACTTC. Drawing the rest from reference TRBV7-8 and TRBJ2-5, the complete variable domain is GAGVSQSPRYKVAKRGQDVALRCDPISGHVSLFWYQQALGQGPEFLTYFQNEAQLDKSGLPSDRFFAERPEGSVSTLKIQRTQQEDSAVYLCASSLMTGGQETQYFGPGTRLLVL.

This chain uses TRBV11-2 with TRBJ1-1, with 9 bases fitting TRBD1. Trimming cost V 0 bases and J 3 bases; bases outside gene matches: 14. This CDR3 is built from 19 residues. CDR1 is SGHAT and CDR2 is FQNNGV in the germline V gene. Here the CDR3 reads CASSLDPPGQGIADTEAFF. DNA for the CDR3: TGTGCCAGCAGCTTAGATCCCCCGGGACAGGGAATAGCGGACACTGAAGCTTTCTTT.

V usage is TRBV19 and J usage is TRBJ2-3; 7 positions match TRBD2. V shed 1 base and J 11 bases; nucleotides not matched to a gene: 9. The CDR3 totals 14 residues. Germline V CDR1 and CDR2: LNHDA, SQIVND (reference sequence). The CDR3 nucleotides read TGTGCCAGTAGTATAGCCCCTGCGGGGGAGAAGCAGTATTTT. It translates to CASSIAPAGEKQYF.

This chain uses TRBV5-5 with TRBJ1-2; D possibly corresponds to TRBD1 (5 bases). This CDR3 has 15 residues. The V and J ends lost 0 bases and 4 bases respectively, with 13 bases between them. Germline CDR1 SGHKS, CDR2 YYEKEE (reference sequence). The CDR3 DNA follows: TGTGCCAGCAGCTTGGCCGGCACTGGGGGCTATGGCTACACCTTC. It specifies CASSLAGTGGYGYTF. Full variable domain (outside the CDR3, taken from reference TRBV5-5 and TRBJ1-2): DAGVTQSPTHLIKTRGQQVTLRCSPISGHKSVSWYQQVLGQGPQFIFQYYEKEERGRGNFPDRFSARQFPNYSSELNVNALLLGDSALYLCASSLAGTGGYGYTFGSGTRLTVV.

The gene calls are TRBV7-9 and TRBJ1-5; D call uncertain. V dropped 0 bases and J dropped 10 bases, with 7 bases sitting between them. This CDR3 is 12 amino acids long. Germline-derived CDR1 and CDR2 are SEHNR and FQNEAQ (reference sequence). The CDR3 region is CASSLAGLPQHF. DNA of the CDR3: TGTGCCAGCAGCTTAGCCGGACTTCCCCAGCATTTT.

The CDR3 bases are TGTGCCAGTAGTATCGGACAGGGGCGGACTGAAGCTTTCTTT. This encodes CASSIGQGRTEAFF. The V gene is TRBV19, the J gene TRBJ1-1; 9 bases are shared with TRBD1. Germline V gives CDR1 LNHDA, CDR2 SQIVND (reference sequence). The CDR3 sequence is 14 residues long. Losses at the gene ends were 3 bases for V and 5 bases for J; bases not matched to a gene: 4.

The genes are TRBV4-2 and TRBJ2-5; possible D gene TRBD1, 6 bases. V was pared by 1 base and J by 5 bases, with 20 bases between. The CDR3 is made up of 17 amino acids. Per germline, CDR1 LGHNA and CDR2 YNFKEQ. CDR3 in amino acids: CASSQVGQGLPGETQYF. DNA for the CDR3: TGTGCCAGCAGCCAAGTAGGTCAGGGGCTTCCTGGGGAGACCCAGTACTTC.

CDR3 coding DNA: TGTGCCAGCAGTGAAGAAATCGGACAGGCATACTATGGCTACACCTTC. Amino acid sequence: CASSEEIGQAYYGYTF. The chain recombines TRBV6-1 with TRBJ1-2, with 7 bases that match TRBD1. CDR1 is MNHNS, CDR2 SASEGT, per germline. V dropped 1 base and J dropped 3; count of bases not matched to a gene: 8. CDR3 size: 16 residues.

V is TRBV12-3 or TRBV12-4 and J is TRBJ1-5; D is undetermined. V lost 0 bases, J lost 7 bases, and 7 bases lay in between. The length of the CDR3 is 13 residues. The CDR3 region has the DNA TGTGCCAGCAGTTTAGCGCTGGCGCAGCCCCAGCATTTT. This encodes CASSLALAQPQHF.

This clone was detected a few times. The chain employs TRBV5-1 and TRBJ2-1, with D perhaps being TRBD1 or TRBD2 (6 bases each). This CDR3 contains 15 residues. V dropped 1 base and J dropped 5 bases, with 13 bases sitting between them. Germline loops: CDR1 SGHRS, CDR2 YFSETQ. In DNA, the CDR3 is TGCGCCAGCAGCTTGATCGGGGGCTCTAACAATGAGCAGTTCTTC. It is translated as CASSLIGGSNNEQFF.

J is TRBJ2-3 and V is TRBV5-1; 8 bases are shared with TRBD2. Germline V gene sequence: CDR1 SGHRS, CDR2 YFSETQ. V dropped 3 bases and J dropped 2; count of bases not matched to a gene: 5. This CDR3 contains 15 residues. For the CDR3, the DNA is TGCGCCAGCAGCTCCGGGACTAGACCCACAGATACGCAGTATTTT. Protein product: CASSSGTRPTDTQYF.

The gene calls are TRBV2 and TRBJ1-5; tentatively, D is TRBD1 (6 bases). This CDR3 contains 15 residues. Trimming removed 3 bases from V and 6 bases from J, with 15 bases in between. Germline V gene data show CDR1 as SNHLY and CDR2 as FYNNEI. CDR3 in DNA: TGTGCCAGCAGTGATGGGGGGGCACTTAGTCAGCCCCAGCATTTT. Its protein is CASSDGGALSQPQHF.

This chain connects TRBV7-2 to TRBJ2-1; unclear D gene. From germline, CDR1 is SGHTA and CDR2 FQGNSA. There are 11 residues in the CDR3. V was trimmed by 3 bases and J by 9 bases, leaving 6 bases between them. The CDR3 DNA is TGTGCCAGCAGCTTTAGGACTGAGCAGTTCTTC. It is translated as CASSFRTEQFF. The variable domain in full, with the rest retrieved from reference TRBV7-2 and TRBJ2-1, is GAGVSQSPSNKVTEKGKDVELRCDPISGHTALYWYRQSLGQGLEFLIYFQGNSAPDKSGLPSDRFSAERTGGSVSTLTIQRTQQEDSAVYLCASSFRTEQFFGPGTRLTVL.

The chain is built from TRBV6-2 or TRBV6-3 and TRBJ1-2; a possible D gene is TRBD1 (5 bases). The V gene's germline CDR1 is MNHEY and CDR2 SVGEGT. The V end was cut by 5 bases, the J end by 3 bases, with 10 bases between. This CDR3 is 13 amino acids long. CDR3 DNA: TGTGCCAGCAGTCCCTCGGGGGACTATGGCTACACCTTC. As protein: CASSPSGDYGYTF.